These T cell receptor beta chains were read from a single sample in a study of blood T cell repertoires in COVID-19. Profiling relied on immunoSEQ multiplex PCR, and the TCRdb table lists in-frame clones only, not all of them. The data show about 220,000 clones, with over 65% seen just once and more than 3% held by the top ten. The sample taken for sequencing was PBMCs or T cells enriched from blood (not recorded which). The source of these receptors is an older woman who had recovered from COVID-19. The CDR3 runs from the conserved cysteine through the conserved F or W. The order of the fields is V gene, J gene, D gene, clone size, CDR3 protein, CDR3 DNA. The D gene is left open where the match is weak. Where a row states a size, it is once, few, many or the class of an expanded clone; other rows omit it.

TRBV6-2/TRBV6-3	TRBJ2-1	-	-	CASSLSGGSYYNEQFF	TGTGCCAGCAGCCTCTCAGGTGGGAGTTACTACAATGAGCAGTTCTTC
TRBV2	TRBJ1-6	-	medium-sized	CASSGNSRNSPLHF	TGTGCCAGCAGTGGGAACAGCCGGAATTCACCCCTCCACTTT
TRBV7-9	TRBJ1-5	TRBD1	-	CASSPLRTGVHQPQHF	TGTGCCAGCAGCCCCCTTAGGACAGGGGTTCATCAGCCCCAGCATTTT
TRBV28	TRBJ1-1	TRBD1	-	CASRPGQIMNTEAFF	TGTGCCAGCAGACCGGGACAGATTATGAACACTGAAGCTTTCTTT
TRBV9	TRBJ1-3	-	-	CASSVGGIGVGNTIYF	TGTGCCAGCAGCGTAGGGGGCATAGGGGTCGGAAACACCATATATTTT
TRBV7-2	TRBJ1-5	TRBD1	-	CASSFSGGRNQPQHF	TGTGCCAGCAGCTTTTCAGGGGGTCGCAATCAGCCCCAGCATTTT
TRBV5-8	TRBJ2-1	TRBD2	-	CASSLTSGVYNEQFF	TGTGCCAGCAGCTTGACTAGCGGGGTCTACAATGAGCAGTTCTTC
TRBV5-1	TRBJ2-1	-	-	CASSFETGRHNEQFF	TGCGCCAGCAGCTTTGAGACAGGGAGGCACAATGAGCAGTTCTTC
TRBV12-5	TRBJ1-1	-	-	CASGLVPGTKNTEAFF	TGTGCTAGTGGTTTGGTCCCCGGGACTAAGAACACTGAAGCTTTCTTT
TRBV11-2	TRBJ1-1	-	-	CASTLLNTEAFF	TGTGCCAGCACCCTACTGAACACTGAAGCTTTCTTT
TRBV29-1	TRBJ2-7	-	-	CSAGVLGGEQYF	TGCAGCGCTGGCGTGCTCGGGGGCGAGCAGTACTTC
TRBV7-9	TRBJ2-3	-	-	CASSLEQLTDTQYF	TGTGCCAGCAGCTTAGAACAGCTTACAGATACGCAGTATTTT
TRBV27	TRBJ1-1	-	-	CASSLRRGAYTEAFF	TGTGCCAGCAGTTTGAGGAGGGGCGCATACACTGAAGCTTTCTTT
TRBV18	TRBJ2-2	TRBD1	-	CASSNRDRGPRGTGELFF	TGTGCCAGCTCAAACCGGGACAGGGGGCCTCGAGGTACCGGGGAGCTGTTTTTT
TRBV6-7	TRBJ1-1	-	-	CASSYTGLWNTEAFF	TGTGCCAGCAGTTACACAGGGTTGTGGAACACTGAAGCTTTCTTT
TRBV7-9	TRBJ1-5	TRBD1	-	CASSLAGGRGNQPQHF	TGTGCCAGCAGCTTAGCAGGGGGCCGGGGCAATCAGCCCCAGCATTTT
TRBV27	TRBJ2-7	TRBD2	-	CASSWVSGSYEQYF	TGTGCCAGCAGTTGGGTTAGCGGGAGTTACGAGCAGTACTTC
TRBV5-1	TRBJ1-2	-	-	CASSRVTSTADYGYTF	TGCGCCAGCAGCAGGGTAACGTCGACAGCAGACTATGGCTACACCTTC
TRBV3-1/TRBV3-2	TRBJ2-1	TRBD2	-	CASSQDPISGMGNEQFF	TGTGCCAGCAGCCAAGATCCGATTAGCGGGATGGGCAATGAGCAGTTCTTC
TRBV12-5	TRBJ2-5	-	-	CASGLEQGPQETQYF	TGTGCTAGTGGTTTAGAACAGGGACCACAAGAGACCCAGTACTTC
TRBV7-2	TRBJ1-4	TRBD1	medium-sized	CASSTRGYNEKLFF	TGTGCCAGCAGCACCAGGGGGTATAATGAAAAACTGTTTTTT
TRBV27	TRBJ1-6	TRBD1	-	CASSSGTGYSPLHF	TGTGCCAGCAGTTCCGGGACAGGTTATTCACCCCTCCACTTT
TRBV5-1	TRBJ1-1	-	-	CASSTTEGTEAFF	TGCGCCAGCAGCACGACGGAGGGCACTGAAGCTTTCTTT
TRBV30	TRBJ2-1	TRBD2	-	CAWSVPGLAGRLEQFF	TGTGCCTGGAGTGTACCAGGACTAGCGGGACGTCTAGAGCAGTTCTTC
TRBV11-2	TRBJ1-3	-	-	CASSQNQGNQGGNTIYF	TGTGCCAGCAGCCAGAACCAGGGAAACCAGGGAGGAAACACCATATATTTT
TRBV19	TRBJ2-3	TRBD1	-	CASSPGQGVDTQYF	TGTGCCAGCTCTCCGGGACAGGGGGTAGATACGCAGTATTTT
TRBV24-1	TRBJ2-2	TRBD1	-	CATSDPGQGAGELFF	TGTGCCACCAGTGACCCCGGACAGGGGGCCGGGGAGCTGTTTTTT
TRBV14	TRBJ2-2	-	few	CASSQEVRRGGTGELFF	TGTGCCAGCAGCCAAGAAGTGCGGCGGGGCGGCACCGGGGAGCTGTTTTTT
TRBV27	TRBJ2-7	-	-	CASNSQGSYEQYF	TGTGCCAGCAATTCACAGGGTTCCTACGAGCAGTACTTC
TRBV19	TRBJ1-5	-	-	CASSIRSRGGGNQPQHF	TGTGCCAGTAGTATACGATCCCGGGGTGGAGGCAATCAGCCCCAGCATTTT